Below are 20 T cell receptor beta chains sequenced from a single sample in a study of cytomegalovirus exposure and HLA in healthy donors. PCR amplification relied on 60 Vbeta primers (plus 13 Jbeta primers). Profiling relied on immunoSEQ multiplex PCR, and the TCRdb table lists in-frame clones only, not all of them. Altogether roughly 97,000 clones are present, roughly a tenth being singletons, with the ten largest covering more than 5%. The sample taken for sequencing was PBMCs. The receptor source for this set is a man aged 35-49 years in good health and CMV-seropositive.

The table lists this clone with a count of one. CDR3 sequence (DNA): TGTGCCAGCAGCGTAGGGCGGGAGGGAATACAAGAGACCCAGTACTTC. It is translated as CASSVGREGIQETQYF. The rearrangement links TRBV9 to TRBJ2-5, with 9 bases aligning to TRBD2. The ends lost 0 bases at V and 2 bases at J; junction bases unmatched: 5. Germline CDR1 is SGDLS and CDR2 is YYNGEE. This CDR3 is 16 amino acids long.

This chain connects TRBV28 to TRBJ1-2; 7 nucleotides align to TRBD1. The CDR3 is 13 residues long. Germline trimming cut 7 bases from V and 0 bases from J; bases unmatched to any gene: 2. From germline, CDR1 is MDHEN and CDR2 SYDVKM. CDR3: CASKDRTNYGYTF. CDR3 bases: TGTGCCAGCAAGGACAGGACTAACTATGGCTACACCTTC.

The chain carries TRBV5-1 and TRBJ2-5; 7 nucleotides agree with TRBD1. Germline values: CDR1 SGHRS, CDR2 YFSETQ. The CDR3 has 15 residues. J lost 3 bases, V lost 3 bases, and 8 bases had no gene match. CDR3 DNA sequence: TGCGCCAGCAGCTGGGGGACCGGGACAGAAGAGACCCAGTACTTC. It codes for CASSWGTGTEETQYF. Supplemented by reference TRBV5-1 and TRBJ2-5, the full variable domain reads KAGVTQTPRYLIKTRGQQVTLSCSPISGHRSVSWYQQTPGQGLQFLFEYFSETQRNKGNFPGRFSGRQFSNSRSEMNVSTLELGDSALYLCASSWGTGTEETQYFGPGTRLLVL.

This clone was counted between two and nine times. This chain links TRBV5-1 with TRBJ1-1, with D possibly being TRBD1 (5 bases). Germline CDR1 reads SGHRS; CDR2 reads YFSETQ. The germline V and J ends were trimmed by 4 bases and 6 bases, with 19 bases remaining between them. This CDR3 spans 15 amino acids. The CDR3 region has the DNA TGCGCCAGCAGCCCAGGCCTCCCCGGAGGGGCTGAAGCTTTCTTT. This codes for CASSPGLPGGAEAFF.

The rearrangement links TRBV29-1 to TRBJ2-6, with TRBD1 matching 8 bases. Looked up from germline, CDR1 is SQVTM and CDR2 is ANQGSEA. The CDR3 extends over 17 amino acids. V was clipped by 5 bases and J by 1 base; unmatched bases: 10. CDR3 residues: CSVIVGQGRSGANVLTF. The CDR3 DNA is TGCAGCGTTATAGTAGGACAGGGAAGGTCTGGGGCCAACGTCCTGACTTTC.

This clone was recorded a few times. This chain connects TRBV5-1 to TRBJ2-2; the match to TRBD1 covers 7 bases. Unmatched junction bases numbered 20, after V lost 5 bases and J lost 7 bases. Germline loops: CDR1 SGHRS, CDR2 YFSETQ. The CDR3 has 18 amino acids. The CDR3 loop reads CASSKTADLQAGGGELFF. The DNA of the CDR3 is TGCGCCAGCAGTAAGACCGCGGACTTGCAAGCAGGGGGCGGGGAGCTGTTTTTT. The full variable domain, rest sourced from reference TRBV5-1 and TRBJ2-2, is KAGVTQTPRYLIKTRGQQVTLSCSPISGHRSVSWYQQTPGQGLQFLFEYFSETQRNKGNFPGRFSGRQFSNSRSEMNVSTLELGDSALYLCASSKTADLQAGGGELFFGEGSRLTVL.

This clone was observed a few times. The V call is TRBV13, the J call TRBJ2-1; no clear D. V lost 1 base, J lost 7 bases, and 14 bases lay in between. This CDR3 is 15 amino acids long. Germline CDR1 is PRHDT and CDR2 is FYEKMQ (reference sequence). CDR3 nucleotides: TGTGCCAGCAGCTTAGTCCTACTCTCGAGGAATGAGCAGTTCTTC. The encoded protein is CASSLVLLSRNEQFF.

The chain employs TRBV5-6 and TRBJ2-7, with TRBD2 as a possible D gene (5 bases). V lost 1 base and J 0 bases, leaving 8 bases between the germline ends. This CDR3 comprises 14 residues. Germline values: CDR1 SGHDT, CDR2 YYEEEE. DNA of the CDR3: TGTGCCAGCAGCTTGTTCGGGATCTCCTACGAGCAGTACTTC. This translates into CASSLFGISYEQYF.

The rearrangement uses TRBV6-5 and TRBJ1-5; D remains unclear. V dropped 0 bases and J dropped 7 bases, with 13 bases sitting between them. The CDR3 sequence is 15 residues long. CDR1 is MNHEY and CDR2 is SVGAGI in the germline V gene. The CDR3 nucleotides are TGTGCCAGCAGTTACTCGCGGGGTAATGGCCAGCCCCAGCATTTT. Its protein is CASSYSRGNGQPQHF.

The rearrangement uses TRBV28 and TRBJ1-2, with 11 bases lining up with TRBD1. The CDR3 totals 15 residues. With 8 bases clipped from V and 5 bases from J, the junction kept 10 bases outside the gene matches. Germline CDR1 is MDHEN and CDR2 is SYDVKM. CDR3 in amino acids: CASSLPGTGGYGYTF. The DNA for the CDR3 is TGTGCCAGCTCCCTTCCGGGGACAGGGGGTTATGGCTACACCTTC.

This sequence joins TRBV9 and TRBJ1-1; TRBD1 agrees at 8 bases. Looked up from germline, CDR1 is SGDLS and CDR2 is YYNGEE. The CDR3 runs to 15 residues. Unmatched junction bases numbered 9, after V lost 4 bases and J lost 4 bases. The CDR3, as DNA: TGTGCCAGCAGCTCTCGGACAGGGACTGCCACTGAAGCTTTCTTT. Amino acids: CASSSRTGTATEAFF.

DNA of the CDR3: TGTGCCAGCAGCTTATCCAGGGGGGCGGTAGACTATGGCTACACCTTC. Protein: CASSLSRGAVDYGYTF. The rearrangement joins TRBV11-2 to TRBJ1-2, with 7 bases aligning to TRBD1. CDR1 is SGHAT and CDR2 is FQNNGV in the germline V gene. The CDR3 spans 16 residues. V lost 2 bases to trimming and J lost 3 bases; unmatched junction nucleotides: 9.

This clone showed up just a few times. The chain recombines TRBV7-9 with TRBJ2-5; tentative D call: TRBD2 (6 bases). Per the germline V gene, CDR1 is SEHNR and CDR2 is FQNEAQ (reference sequence). The CDR3 is 15 amino acids. Deletions cut 2 bases from V and 1 base from J, with 11 bases between. CDR3 nucleotides: TGTGCCAGCAGCTTACAGGGCGGGGTCCAAGAGACCCAGTACTTC. Amino acids: CASSLQGGVQETQYF.

The chain recombines TRBV15 with TRBJ2-1; 14 nucleotides agree with TRBD2. Per germline, CDR1 LNHNV and CDR2 YYDKDF (reference sequence). The J segment lost 10 bases and the V segment lost 0 bases, leaving 5 bases of the junction unmatched. The CDR3 spans 16 residues. CDR3 sequence: CATSRDGLAGGGEQFF. CDR3 DNA sequence: TGTGCCACCAGCAGAGATGGACTAGCGGGAGGAGGGGAGCAGTTCTTC.

The rearrangement links TRBV2 to TRBJ1-1; D might be TRBD1 (5 bases). Germline V CDR1 and CDR2: SNHLY, FYNNEI. This CDR3 spans 17 amino acids. The V end was cut by 4 bases, the J end by 4 bases, with 22 bases between. The CDR3 sequence is CASSAGDVGVRVTEAFF. The CDR3 nucleotides read TGTGCCAGCAGTGCGGGGGACGTTGGGGTGAGGGTCACTGAAGCTTTCTTT.

The chain is built from TRBV6-5 and TRBJ2-2; 13 bases match TRBD2. The V and J ends lost 4 bases and 7 bases, in that order; junction bases with no gene match: 6. Germline CDR1 MNHEY, CDR2 SVGAGI. The CDR3 runs 16 residues. The CDR3 region has the DNA TGTGCCAGCAGTTTAACTAGCGGGAGGGCCAACGGGGAGCTGTTTTTT. This sequence encodes CASSLTSGRANGELFF.

This clone was counted a few times. V is TRBV7-8 and J is TRBJ2-6; D remains ambiguous. This CDR3 is 15 amino acids long. V lost 7 bases, J lost 4 bases, and 14 bases lay in between. The germline CDR1 and CDR2 sequences are SGHVS and FQNEAQ. The CDR3 sequence: CASNPTRIGANVLTF. The CDR3 DNA reads as TGTGCCAGCAACCCCACGAGGATAGGGGCCAACGTCCTGACTTTC.

There are a few counts of this clone. The chain is built from TRBV7-8 and TRBJ1-2; D ambiguous. Germline loops: CDR1 SGHVS, CDR2 FQNEAQ. V lost 1 base and J 2 bases, leaving 17 bases between the germline ends. This CDR3 spans 17 amino acids. In DNA form, the CDR3 reads TGTGCCAGCAGCTTAGGCTTTGTGGGAGACAAGAACTATGGCTACACCTTC. It codes for CASSLGFVGDKNYGYTF. The entire variable domain, with the rest obtained from reference TRBV7-8 and TRBJ1-2, is as follows: GAGVSQSPRYKVAKRGQDVALRCDPISGHVSLFWYQQALGQGPEFLTYFQNEAQLDKSGLPSDRFFAERPEGSVSTLKIQRTQQEDSAVYLCASSLGFVGDKNYGYTFGSGTRLTVV.

The V gene is TRBV6-1, the J gene TRBJ2-7; 12 positions match TRBD1. V shed 4 bases and J 6 bases; nucleotides not matched to a gene: 4. The CDR3 is 14 residues long. Germline lookup yields CDR1 MNHNS and CDR2 SASEGT. CDR3 loop: CASSGDRGQSEQYF. The CDR3 DNA reads as TGTGCCAGCAGTGGGGACAGGGGGCAATCCGAGCAGTACTTC.

The rearrangement joins TRBV28 to TRBJ2-3; 7 bases align to TRBD2. The J segment lost 3 bases and the V segment lost 3 bases, leaving 15 bases of the junction unmatched. The CDR3 is made up of 18 amino acids. Germline CDR1 reads MDHEN; CDR2 reads SYDVKM. The DNA for the CDR3 is TGTGCCAGCAGTTTGGTTCTAGGGCGGGAGAGTGGGACAGATACGCAGTATTTT. Its protein is CASSLVLGRESGTDTQYF.